This section outlines one TCR beta chain sequence together with its context. Germline lookup yields CDR1 MDHEN and CDR2 SYDVKM. The CDR3 loop spans 14 amino acids. J gave up 4 bases and V 7 bases, and 5 bases lay outside the gene matches. Cohort allocation depended upon clinical history that participants reported. Per the authors' pipeline: Scientists estimated how many nucleated cells there were by amplifying reference gene primers. TCRdb's copy holds only in-frame clones and misses some; the assay was immunoSEQ multiplex PCR. V, J and clone size were drawn from that table, and D and trimming were deduced from the DNA. This table holds over 110,000 clones, 84% found once. The data stem from a study of blood T cell repertoires in COVID-19. Background on the study: The origin of the acute and convalescent COVID-19 samples was the United States, Italy and Spain. T cells, B-cell-depleted T cells, or PBMCs supplied cDNA or gDNA.

The specimen sequenced was PBMCs or T cells enriched from blood (not recorded which). The sequence came from a man aged 40-49 years with acute COVID-19. V and J are TRBV28 and TRBJ2-1, with TRBD2 identical over 9 bases. CDR3 in amino acids: CASTVAGEYNEQFF. CDR3 nucleotide sequence: TGTGCCAGCACCGTAGCGGGGGAGTACAATGAGCAGTTCTTC.